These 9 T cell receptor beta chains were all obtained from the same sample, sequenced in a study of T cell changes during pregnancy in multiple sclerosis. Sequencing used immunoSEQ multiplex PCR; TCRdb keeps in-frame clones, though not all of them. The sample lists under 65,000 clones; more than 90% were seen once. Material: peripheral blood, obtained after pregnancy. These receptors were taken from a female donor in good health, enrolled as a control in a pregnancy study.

In DNA, the CDR3 is TGTGCCACCAGCGGACGGACAGGGGTAAACACTGAAGCTTTCTTT. This sequence encodes CATSGRTGVNTEAFF. The gene calls are TRBV15 and TRBJ1-1, with TRBD1 identical over 9 bases. CDR1 is LNHNV and CDR2 is YYDKDF in the germline V gene (reference sequence). V lost 5 bases, J lost 2 bases, and 6 bases stayed unmatched. The CDR3 sequence is 15 residues long.

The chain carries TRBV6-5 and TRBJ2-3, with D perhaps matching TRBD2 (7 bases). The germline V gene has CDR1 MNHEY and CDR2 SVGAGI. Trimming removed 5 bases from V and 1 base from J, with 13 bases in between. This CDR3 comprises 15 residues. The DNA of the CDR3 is TGTGCCAGCAGTAACCGGGGGGCGGGCACAGATACGCAGTATTTT. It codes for CASSNRGAGTDTQYF.

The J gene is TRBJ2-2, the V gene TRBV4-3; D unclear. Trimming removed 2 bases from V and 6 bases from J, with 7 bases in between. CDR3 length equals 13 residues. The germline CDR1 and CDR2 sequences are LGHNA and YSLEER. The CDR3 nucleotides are TGCGCCAGCAGCCAACCAGGCCCCGGGGAGCTGTTTTTT. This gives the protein CASSQPGPGELFF.

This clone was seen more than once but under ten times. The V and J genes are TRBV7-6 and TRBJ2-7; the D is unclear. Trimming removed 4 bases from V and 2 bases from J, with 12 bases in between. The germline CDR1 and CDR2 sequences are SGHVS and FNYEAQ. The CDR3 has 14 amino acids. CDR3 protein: CASSSLDGAYEQYF. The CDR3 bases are TGTGCCAGCAGCTCGCTAGACGGTGCCTACGAGCAGTACTTC.

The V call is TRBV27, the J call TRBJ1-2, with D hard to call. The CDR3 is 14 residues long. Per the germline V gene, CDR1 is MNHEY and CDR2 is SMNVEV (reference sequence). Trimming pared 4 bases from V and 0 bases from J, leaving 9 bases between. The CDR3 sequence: CASSWSQANYGYTF. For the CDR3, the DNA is TGTGCCAGCAGTTGGTCGCAGGCTAACTATGGCTACACCTTC.

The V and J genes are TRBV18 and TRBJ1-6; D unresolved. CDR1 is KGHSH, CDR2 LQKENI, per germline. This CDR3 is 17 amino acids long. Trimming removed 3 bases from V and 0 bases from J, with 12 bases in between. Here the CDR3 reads CASSPEGGSSYNSPLHF. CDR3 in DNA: TGTGCCAGCTCACCCGAAGGCGGGAGCTCCTATAATTCACCCCTCCACTTT.

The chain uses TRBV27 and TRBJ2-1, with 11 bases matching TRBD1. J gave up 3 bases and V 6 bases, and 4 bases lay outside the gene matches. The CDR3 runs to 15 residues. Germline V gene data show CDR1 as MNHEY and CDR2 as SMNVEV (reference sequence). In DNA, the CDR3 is TGTGCCAGCAGACCCGGGACAGGGGGCTACAATGAGCAGTTCTTC. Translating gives CASRPGTGGYNEQFF.

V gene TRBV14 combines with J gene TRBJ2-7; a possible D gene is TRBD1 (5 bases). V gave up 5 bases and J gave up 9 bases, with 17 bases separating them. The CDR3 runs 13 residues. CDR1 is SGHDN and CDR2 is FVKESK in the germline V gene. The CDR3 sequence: CASSAEAAGLQYF. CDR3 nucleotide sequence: TGTGCCAGCAGCGCAGAGGCCGCAGGGTTGCAGTACTTC.

As DNA, the CDR3 is TGTGCCAGCAGCGTATCGGGGGGGACCTACGAGCAGTACTTC. Protein: CASSVSGGTYEQYF. This chain joins TRBV9 and TRBJ2-7, with 8 bases fitting TRBD2. Trimming removed 1 base from V and 2 bases from J; junction bases left unmatched: 2. Germline CDR1 and CDR2: SGDLS and YYNGEE. The CDR3 has 14 residues. The full variable domain, rest sourced from reference TRBV9 and TRBJ2-7, is DSGVTQTPKHLITATGQRVTLRCSPRSGDLSVYWYQQSLDQGLQFLIQYYNGEERAKGNILERFSAQQFPDLHSELNLSSLELGDSALYFCASSVSGGTYEQYFGPGTRLTVT.